Listed below are T cell receptor beta chains from one sample, sequenced in a study of T-cell memory formation after mild COVID-19. TCRdb passed the 5' RACE reads through MiXCR, listing each CDR3 protein once. The table lists 90,000 to 120,000 distinct CDR3 sequences, 8.5% to 14% of them singletons. Sequenced sample: PBMCs or a T cell subset sorted from them (not recorded which). The receptors derive from a man younger than 35 who had mild COVID-19 (a few samples of this study predate the infection). Cell type and time point are not known. Both conserved end residues are part of each CDR3. D genes are given only for firm matches. Size tells how often a clone was seen (once, few, many) or the class of an expanded clone, and some rows leave it out.

- TRBJ2-3 TRBD1 TRBV20-1 15 CSASPRDRVTDTQYF TGCAGTGCTAGCCCCCGGGACAGGGTAACAGATACGCAGTATTTT
- TRBJ1-1 - TRBV29-1 12 CSVDHLNTEAFF TGCAGCGTTGACCATTTAAACACTGAAGCTTTCTTT
- TRBJ2-3 - TRBV5-5 14 CASSPARVQDTQYF TGTGCCAGCAGCCCCGCCAGGGTACAAGATACGCAGTATTTT
few TRBJ1-5 - TRBV12-3/TRBV12-4 14 CASSLEESSQPQHF TGTGCCAGCAGTTTAGAAGAGTCTAGCCAGCCCCAGCATTTT
- TRBJ2-2 - TRBV27 14 CASSIGVGSGELFF TGTGCCAGCAGCATTGGCGTAGGGTCCGGGGAGCTGTTTTTT
few TRBJ2-1 - TRBV19 16 CASRPIGEGPYNEQFF TGTGCCAGTAGACCCATTGGAGAGGGCCCCTACAATGAGCAGTTCTTC
few TRBJ1-1 - TRBV4-1 14 CASSQNRDPNEAFF TGCGCCAGCAGCCAAAACAGGGACCCCAATGAAGCTTTCTTT
few TRBJ1-1 - TRBV7-9 14 CASRLLRENTEAFF TGTGCCAGCAGACTGTTGCGGGAAAACACTGAAGCTTTCTTT
few TRBJ1-5 - TRBV6-2/TRBV6-3 14 CASSILREPQPQHF TGTGCCAGCAGTATCCTCCGGGAGCCGCAGCCCCAGCATTTT
- TRBJ2-4 TRBD1 TRBV4-1 15 CASSRIDRAENIQYF TGCGCCAGCAGCCGGATTGACAGGGCGGAAAACATTCAGTACTTC
many TRBJ2-1 - TRBV2 19 CASSEAPLFLVGGWNEQFF TGTGCCAGCAGTGAAGCGCCGCTTTTCCTAGTGGGGGGCTGGAATGAGCAGTTCTTC
- TRBJ2-7 - TRBV4-1 18 CASSQEPQKGSYSYEQYF TGCGCCAGCAGCCAAGAACCCCAAAAGGGGTCTTACTCCTACGAGCAGTACTTC
many TRBJ2-3 TRBD2 TRBV7-9 16 CASSPRGRGGTDTQYF TGTGCCAGCAGCCCCCGAGGGCGGGGGGGCACAGATACGCAGTATTTT
- TRBJ2-2 - TRBV7-6 14 CASSGGPVAGELFF TGTGCCAGCAGCGGAGGACCCGTCGCCGGGGAGCTGTTTTTT
- TRBJ2-3 - TRBV6-4 13 CASSEKGTDTQYF TGTGCCAGCAGTGAAAAGGGCACAGATACGCAGTATTTT
- TRBJ2-2 TRBD1 TRBV2 14 CASDGTGGTGELFF TGTGCCAGCGACGGGACAGGAGGCACCGGGGAGCTGTTTTTT
few TRBJ2-3 - TRBV7-6 15 CASSLWQGSTDTQYF TGTGCCAGCAGCTTGTGGCAGGGGAGCACAGATACGCAGTATTTT
- TRBJ1-6 - TRBV7-9 14 CASSDGRGNSPLHF TGTGCCAGCAGCGACGGACGGGGAAATTCACCCCTCCACTTT
few TRBJ2-3 TRBD1 TRBV18 18 CASSPRQIDRGTTDTQYF TGTGCCAGCTCACCACGGCAAATAGACAGGGGGACCACAGATACGCAGTATTTT
- TRBJ1-4 - TRBV15 13 CATSLRGNEKLFF TGTGCCACCAGCCTCCGTGGGAATGAAAAACTGTTTTTT
- TRBJ2-7 TRBD1 TRBV6-6 16 CASSSTGRQGAYEQYF TGTGCCAGCAGTTCCACTGGGCGACAGGGGGCTTACGAGCAGTACTTC
- TRBJ1-1 TRBD1 TRBV11-2 15 CASSSGQFMNTEAFF TGTGCCAGCAGCTCGGGACAGTTCATGAACACTGAAGCTTTCTTT
few TRBJ1-2 - TRBV6-6 17 CASSYSITPSQGYGYTF TGTGCCAGCAGTTACTCGATAACACCCTCCCAAGGCTATGGCTACACCTTC
many TRBJ2-1 TRBD1 TRBV27 13 CASSLTGYNEQFF TGTGCCAGCAGCTTGACAGGGTACAATGAGCAGTTCTTC
- TRBJ1-1 - TRBV7-9 10 CASRGTEAFF TGTGCCAGCCGGGGCACTGAAGCTTTCTTT
few TRBJ2-7 TRBD1 TRBV5-4 15 CASSLGTGAGYEQYF TGTGCCAGCAGCTTAGGGACAGGGGCTGGCTACGAGCAGTACTTC
- TRBJ1-2 TRBD1 TRBV25-1 10 CASRGDGYTF TGTGCTTCCAGGGGGGATGGCTACACCTTC
once TRBJ1-2 - TRBV7-9 14 CASSLDWANYGYTF TGTGCCAGCAGCCTCGACTGGGCTAACTATGGCTACACCTTC
- TRBJ2-1 - TRBV7-9 14 CASSFLLGSNEQFF TGTGCCAGCAGCTTTCTTTTAGGGTCCAATGAGCAGTTCTTC
few TRBJ2-2 - TRBV7-2 13 CLEERVNTGELFF TGTTTGGAGGAAAGGGTGAACACCGGGGAGCTGTTTTTT
few TRBJ1-6 - TRBV29-1 14 CSVASGAQNSPLHF TGCAGCGTTGCCTCGGGGGCCCAAAATTCACCCCTCCACTTT
once TRBJ1-1 - TRBV5-5 13 CASSRVVGTEAFF TGTGCCAGCAGCCGGGTCGTGGGTACTGAAGCTTTCTTT
many TRBJ2-3 - TRBV2 16 CASSEGRGSSTDTQYF TGTGCCAGCAGTGAAGGACGGGGGTCAAGCACAGATACGCAGTATTTT
- TRBJ1-1 - TRBV6-5 15 CASIRIRSMNTEAFF TGTGCCAGCATACGTATCAGAAGTATGAACACTGAAGCTTTCTTT
- TRBJ1-2 TRBD1 TRBV11-2 16 CASSSEHGQGPYGYTF TGTGCCAGCAGCTCGGAACACGGACAGGGCCCTTATGGCTACACCTTC
- TRBJ1-1 - TRBV14 12 CASSQYGQEAFF TGTGCCAGCAGCCAATACGGACAGGAAGCTTTCTTT
- TRBJ2-2 TRBD2 TRBV20-1 14 CSAGGLADTGELFF TGCAGTGCTGGGGGACTAGCGGACACCGGGGAGCTGTTTTTT
many TRBJ1-5 - TRBV19 15 CASRSRDNGNQPQHF TGTGCCAGTAGGTCTCGGGACAATGGCAATCAGCCCCAGCATTTT
few TRBJ2-5 - TRBV7-8 14 CASIAMGGQETQYF TGTGCCAGCATCGCAATGGGGGGCCAAGAGACCCAGTACTTC
many TRBJ2-7 - TRBV29-1 15 CSVEGVHPRAYEQYF TGCAGCGTTGAAGGGGTTCACCCAAGGGCATACGAGCAGTACTTC
once TRBJ1-6 - TRBV4-1 15 CASSQDDSYNSPLHF TGCGCCAGCAGCCAAGATGACTCCTATAATTCACCCCTCCACTTT
many TRBJ2-2 - TRBV5-1 12 CASSYTTGELFF TGCGCCAGCAGCTACACCACCGGGGAGCTGTTTTTT
few TRBJ1-4 TRBD1 TRBV6-6 15 CASSYHETGGEKLFF TGTGCCAGCAGTTACCACGAAACAGGGGGAGAAAAACTGTTTTTT
few TRBJ2-5 - TRBV29-1 12 CSVKPAGETQYF TGCAGCGTTAAACCCGCGGGGGAGACCCAGTACTTC
- TRBJ2-7 - TRBV30 11 CASPGVYEQYF TGTGCCTCACCAGGGGTCTACGAGCAGTACTTC
- TRBJ2-3 - TRBV11-2 15 CASSLGWGGTDTQYF TGTGCCAGCAGCCTCGGCTGGGGGGGCACAGATACGCAGTATTTT
many TRBJ2-3 - TRBV6-1 14 CASSELSGPDTQYF TGTGCCAGCAGTGAGTTGTCGGGTCCAGATACGCAGTATTTT
medium-sized TRBJ2-2 TRBD1 TRBV6-5 15 CASRLPDRDTGELFF TGTGCCAGCAGACTCCCGGACAGGGACACCGGGGAGCTGTTTTTT
many TRBJ2-3 - TRBV7-9 13 CASSLVVGRTQYF TGTGCCAGCAGCTTAGTGGTGGGACGTACGCAGTATTTT
few TRBJ2-3 - TRBV6-6 13 CASSPGIKDTQYF TGTGCCAGCAGCCCCGGGATAAAAGATACGCAGTATTTT
many TRBJ1-5 - TRBV21-1 16 CASSLRDRGGNQPQHF TGTGCCAGCAGCCTCCGGGACAGGGGCGGCAATCAGCCCCAGCATTTT
- TRBJ2-4 TRBD2 TRBV7-9 15 CASSLPSGGPVIQYF TGTGCCAGCAGCTTACCCAGCGGGGGGCCCGTCATTCAGTACTTC
- TRBJ2-7 - TRBV20-1 13 CSARDRASYEQYF TGCAGTGCTAGAGATCGAGCGTCCTACGAGCAGTACTTC
few TRBJ1-1 TRBD1 TRBV29-1 14 CSVHPRTGLTEAFF TGCAGCGTCCACCCACGGACAGGGCTAACTGAAGCTTTCTTT
- TRBJ2-5 - TRBV12-3/TRBV12-4 14 CASSFTGVQETQYF TGTGCCAGCAGTTTCACGGGGGTCCAAGAGACCCAGTACTTC
- TRBJ2-7 - TRBV6-5 14 CASSPLRRGYEQYF TGTGCCAGCAGTCCCCTCCGAAGGGGCTACGAGCAGTACTTC
- TRBJ1-2 - TRBV29-1 12 CSVGEGNYGYTF TGCAGCGTTGGGGAAGGAAACTATGGCTACACCTTC
few TRBJ2-1 - TRBV5-1 15 CASSAVPGEGNEQFF TGCGCCAGCAGCGCCGTACCTGGGGAAGGTAATGAGCAGTTCTTC
- TRBJ2-1 - TRBV2 12 CASVGARDEQFF TGTGCCAGCGTCGGGGCTCGCGATGAGCAGTTCTTC
few TRBJ2-6 - TRBV5-1 15 CASSLTPSGANVLTF TGCGCCAGCAGCTTGACACCCTCTGGGGCCAACGTCCTGACTTTC